This TCR beta chain was sequenced during a study of shared T cell receptors in the human thymus. CDR3 length: 19 amino acids. Germline CDR1 is KGHSH and CDR2 is LQKENI. Germline trimming cut 3 bases from V and 2 bases from J; bases unmatched to any gene: 16. Generated by immunoSEQ multiplex PCR, the TCRdb table keeps only in-frame clones and is missing some. The sample shows 550,000 to 800,000 clones, approximately 83% of them seen only once. The same specimen was also included in a second study, on human thymus T cells. Per that study: Apparent skewing of V and J gene usage characterized both thymic and blood repertoires. Reports from related research described highly overlapping thymic repertoires among unrelated individuals.

Sequenced sample: thymocytes. The sequence came from a girl under three years old with a congenital heart defect. This chain joins TRBV18 and TRBJ1-5; 7 bases line up with TRBD1. The CDR3 DNA sequence: TGTGCCAGCTCACCCGACCCTGAGACAGGGTGGGAGCGCAATCAGCCCCAGCATTTT. Translation: CASSPDPETGWERNQPQHF.